This record looks at one TCR beta chain sequence and its context. The sample is drawn from a study of control samples from healthy donors and cancer patients. Repertoires were generated with immunoSEQ multiplex PCR, while TCRdb's copy carries only in-frame clones and drops some. The sample has around 120,000 clones; 85% to 90% are singletons. Sequenced sample: PBMCs. This receptor was taken from a woman in her fifties or sixties with colorectal cancer.

The CDR3 region is CASSRTAGLAAGGSYNEQFF. Written as DNA, the CDR3 is TGTGCCAGTAGTCGGACCGCGGGACTAGCGGCCGGCGGCTCCTACAATGAGCAGTTCTTC. The rearrangement joins TRBV19 to TRBJ2-1, with 11 nucleotides matching TRBD2. Looked up from germline, CDR1 is LNHDA and CDR2 is SQIVND (reference sequence). J was trimmed by 0 bases and V by 5 bases; bases with no gene match: 15. The CDR3 sequence is 20 residues long.